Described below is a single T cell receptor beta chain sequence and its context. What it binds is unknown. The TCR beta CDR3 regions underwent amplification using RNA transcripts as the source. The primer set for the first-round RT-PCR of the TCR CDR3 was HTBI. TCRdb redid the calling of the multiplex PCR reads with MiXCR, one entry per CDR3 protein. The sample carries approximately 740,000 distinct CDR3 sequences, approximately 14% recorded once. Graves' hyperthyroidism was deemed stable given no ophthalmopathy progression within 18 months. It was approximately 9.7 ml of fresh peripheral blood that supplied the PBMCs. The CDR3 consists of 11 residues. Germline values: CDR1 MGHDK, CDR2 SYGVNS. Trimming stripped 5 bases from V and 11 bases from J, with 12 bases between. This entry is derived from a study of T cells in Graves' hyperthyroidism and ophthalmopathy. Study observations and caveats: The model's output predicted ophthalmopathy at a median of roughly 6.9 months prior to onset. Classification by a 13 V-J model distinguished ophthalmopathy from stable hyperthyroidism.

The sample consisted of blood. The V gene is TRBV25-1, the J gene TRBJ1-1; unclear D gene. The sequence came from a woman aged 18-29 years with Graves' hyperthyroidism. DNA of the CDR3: TGTGCCAGCAGTCGAGTTGGGTTCGCTTTCTTT. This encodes CASSRVGFAFF.